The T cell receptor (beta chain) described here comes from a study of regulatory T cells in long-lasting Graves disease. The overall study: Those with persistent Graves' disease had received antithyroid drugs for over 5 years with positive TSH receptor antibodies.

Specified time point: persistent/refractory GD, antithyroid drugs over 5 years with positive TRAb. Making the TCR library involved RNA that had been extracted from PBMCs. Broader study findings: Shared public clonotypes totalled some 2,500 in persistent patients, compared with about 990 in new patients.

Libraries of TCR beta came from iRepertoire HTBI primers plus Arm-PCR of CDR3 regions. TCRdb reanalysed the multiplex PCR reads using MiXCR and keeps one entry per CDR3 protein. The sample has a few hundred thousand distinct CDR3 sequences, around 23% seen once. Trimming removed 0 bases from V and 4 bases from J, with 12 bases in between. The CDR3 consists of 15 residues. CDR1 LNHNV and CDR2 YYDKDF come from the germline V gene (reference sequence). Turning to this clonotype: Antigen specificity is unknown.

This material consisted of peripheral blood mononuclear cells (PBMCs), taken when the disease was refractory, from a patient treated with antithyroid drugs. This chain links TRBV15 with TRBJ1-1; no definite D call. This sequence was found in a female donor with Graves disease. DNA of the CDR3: TGTGCCACCAGCAGAGATCTGTCAGGCAGCACTGAAGCTTTCTTT. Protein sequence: CATSRDLSGSTEAFF. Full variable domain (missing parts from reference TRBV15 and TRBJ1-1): DAMVIQNPRYQVTQFGKPVTLSCSQTLNHNVMYWYQQKSSQAPKLLFHYYDKDFNNEADTPDNFQSRRPNTSFCFLDIRSPGLGDTAMYLCATSRDLSGSTEAFFGQGTRLTVV.